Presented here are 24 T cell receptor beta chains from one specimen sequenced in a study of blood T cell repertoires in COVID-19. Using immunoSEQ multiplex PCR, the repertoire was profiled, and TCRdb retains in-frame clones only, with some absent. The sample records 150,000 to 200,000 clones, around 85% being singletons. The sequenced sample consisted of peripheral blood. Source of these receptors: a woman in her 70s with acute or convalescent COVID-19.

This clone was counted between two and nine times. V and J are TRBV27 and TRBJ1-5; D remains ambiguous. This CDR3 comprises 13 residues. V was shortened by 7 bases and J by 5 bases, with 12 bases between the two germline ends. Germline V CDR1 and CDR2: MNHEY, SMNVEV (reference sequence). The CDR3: CASNPGSHQPQHF. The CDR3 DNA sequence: TGTGCCAGCAACCCAGGCTCCCATCAGCCCCAGCATTTT.

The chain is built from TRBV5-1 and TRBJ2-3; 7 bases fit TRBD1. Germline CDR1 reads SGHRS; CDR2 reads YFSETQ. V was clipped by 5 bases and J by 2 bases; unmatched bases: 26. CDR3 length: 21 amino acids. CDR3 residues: CASRLGRGPASQLFNTDTQYF. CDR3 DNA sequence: TGCGCCAGCAGGTTAGGAAGGGGGCCCGCTTCTCAACTCTTTAACACAGATACGCAGTATTTT.

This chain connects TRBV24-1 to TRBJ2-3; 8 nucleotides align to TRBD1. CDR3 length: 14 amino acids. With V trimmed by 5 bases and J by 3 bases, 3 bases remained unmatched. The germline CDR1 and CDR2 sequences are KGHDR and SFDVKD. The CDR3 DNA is TGTGCCACCAGTGTACAGGGGGGAACAGATACGCAGTATTTT. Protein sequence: CATSVQGGTDTQYF.

For the CDR3, the DNA is TGTGCCAGCTCACAAGATCAGGGGGCAGGAGAGCAGTTCTTC. This gives the protein CASSQDQGAGEQFF. The chain employs TRBV18 and TRBJ2-1; 8 nucleotides align to TRBD1. CDR1 is KGHSH and CDR2 is LQKENI in the germline V gene. V lost 4 bases, J lost 10 bases, and 9 bases stayed unmatched. The CDR3 has 14 amino acids.

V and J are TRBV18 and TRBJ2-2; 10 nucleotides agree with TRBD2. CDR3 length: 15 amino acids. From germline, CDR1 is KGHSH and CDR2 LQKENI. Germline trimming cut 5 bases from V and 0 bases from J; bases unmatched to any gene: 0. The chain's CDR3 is CASSGLAANTGELFF. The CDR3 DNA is TGTGCCAGCTCAGGACTAGCGGCGAACACCGGGGAGCTGTTTTTT. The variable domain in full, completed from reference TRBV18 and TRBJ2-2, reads NAGVMQNPRHLVRRRGQEARLRCSPMKGHSHVYWYRQLPEEGLKFMVYLQKENIIDESGMPKERFSAEFPKEGPSILRIQQVVRGDSAAYFCASSGLAANTGELFFGEGSRLTVL.

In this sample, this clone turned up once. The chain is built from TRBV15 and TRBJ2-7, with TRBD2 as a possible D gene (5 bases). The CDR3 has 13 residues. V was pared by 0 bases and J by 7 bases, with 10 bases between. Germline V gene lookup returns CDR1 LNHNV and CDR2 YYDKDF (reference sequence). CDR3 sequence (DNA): TGTGCCACCAGCAGAGAGAGGGTTGGGGAGCAGTACTTC. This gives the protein CATSRERVGEQYF.

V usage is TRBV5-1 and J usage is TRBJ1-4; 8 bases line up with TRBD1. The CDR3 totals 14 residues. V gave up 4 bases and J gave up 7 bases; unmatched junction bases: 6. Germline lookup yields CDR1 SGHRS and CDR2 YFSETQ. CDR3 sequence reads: CASSTTGGVEKLFF. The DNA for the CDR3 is TGCGCCAGCAGCACTACAGGGGGTGTTGAAAAACTGTTTTTT.

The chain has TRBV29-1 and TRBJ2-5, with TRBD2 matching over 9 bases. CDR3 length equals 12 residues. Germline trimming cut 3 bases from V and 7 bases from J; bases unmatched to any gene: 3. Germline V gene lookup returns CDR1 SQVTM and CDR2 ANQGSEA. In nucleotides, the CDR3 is TGCAGCGTTGACAGCGGGGGGAGGACCCAGTACTTC. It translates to CSVDSGGRTQYF.

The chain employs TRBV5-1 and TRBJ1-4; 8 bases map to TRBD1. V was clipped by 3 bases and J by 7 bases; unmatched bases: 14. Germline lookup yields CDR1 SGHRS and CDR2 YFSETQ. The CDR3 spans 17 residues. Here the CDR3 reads CASSSPGQEVDIEKLFF. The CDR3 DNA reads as TGCGCCAGCAGCTCCCCGGGACAGGAGGTGGATATTGAAAAACTGTTTTTT.

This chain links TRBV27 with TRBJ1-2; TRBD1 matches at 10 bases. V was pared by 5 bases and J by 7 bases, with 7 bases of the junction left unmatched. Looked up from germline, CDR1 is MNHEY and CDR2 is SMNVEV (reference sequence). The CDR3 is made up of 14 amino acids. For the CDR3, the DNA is TGTGCCAGCAGTCTGACAGGGGGCAAGGGTGGCTACACCTTC. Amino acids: CASSLTGGKGGYTF.

This CDR3 is CASSLDQGRNTEAFF. The DNA for the CDR3 is TGCGCCAGCAGCTTGGATCAGGGTAGGAACACTGAAGCTTTCTTT. V and J are TRBV5-1 and TRBJ1-1; D is perhaps TRBD1 (5 bases). The CDR3 covers 15 residues. With 0 bases removed from V and 1 base from J, the gap between germline ends came to 10 bases. Germline V lookup: CDR1 SGHRS, CDR2 YFSETQ.

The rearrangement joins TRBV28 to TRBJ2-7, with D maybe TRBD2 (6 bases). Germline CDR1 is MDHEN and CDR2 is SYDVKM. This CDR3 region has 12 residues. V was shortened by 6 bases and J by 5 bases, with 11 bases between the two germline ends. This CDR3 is CASSGSRNEQYF. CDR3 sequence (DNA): TGTGCCAGCAGCGGGAGTCGCAACGAGCAGTACTTC. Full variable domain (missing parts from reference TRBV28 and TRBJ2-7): DVKVTQSSRYLVKRTGEKVFLECVQDMDHENMFWYRQDPGLGLRLIYFSYDVKMKEKGDIPEGYSVSREKKERFSLILESASTNQTSMYLCASSGSRNEQYFGPGTRLTVT.

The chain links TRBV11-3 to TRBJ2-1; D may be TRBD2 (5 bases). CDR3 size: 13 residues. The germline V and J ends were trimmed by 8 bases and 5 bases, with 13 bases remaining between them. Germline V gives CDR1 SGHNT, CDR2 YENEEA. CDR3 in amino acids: CASAAPGDNEQFF. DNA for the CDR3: TGTGCCAGCGCCGCCCCCGGGGACAATGAGCAGTTCTTC.

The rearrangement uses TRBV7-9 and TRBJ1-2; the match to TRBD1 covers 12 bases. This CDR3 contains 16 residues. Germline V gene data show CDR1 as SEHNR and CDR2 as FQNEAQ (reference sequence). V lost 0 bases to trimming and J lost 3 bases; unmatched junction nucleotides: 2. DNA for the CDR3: TGTGCCAGCAGCTTAGCCGGGACAGGGGGCCACTATGGCTACACCTTC. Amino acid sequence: CASSLAGTGGHYGYTF. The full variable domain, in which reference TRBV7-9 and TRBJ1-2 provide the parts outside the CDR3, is DTGVSQNPRHKITKRGQNVTFRCDPISEHNRLYWYRQTLGQGPEFLTYFQNEAQLEKSRLLSDRFSAERPKGSFSTLEIQRTEQGDSAMYLCASSLAGTGGHYGYTFGSGTRLTVV.

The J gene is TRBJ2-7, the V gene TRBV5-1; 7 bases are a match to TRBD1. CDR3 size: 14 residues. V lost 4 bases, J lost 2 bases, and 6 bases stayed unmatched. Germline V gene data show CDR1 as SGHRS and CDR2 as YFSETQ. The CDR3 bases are TGCGCCAGCAGCGCGTACAGGGGCCCCTACGAGCAGTACTTC. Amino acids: CASSAYRGPYEQYF.

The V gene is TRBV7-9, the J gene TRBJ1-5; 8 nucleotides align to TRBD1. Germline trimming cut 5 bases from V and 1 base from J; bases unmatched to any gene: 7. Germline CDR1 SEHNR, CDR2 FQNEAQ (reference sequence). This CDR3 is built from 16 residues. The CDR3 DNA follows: TGTGCCAGCAGCAGTGGACAGGGCGTCAGCAATCAGCCCCAGCATTTT. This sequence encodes CASSSGQGVSNQPQHF.

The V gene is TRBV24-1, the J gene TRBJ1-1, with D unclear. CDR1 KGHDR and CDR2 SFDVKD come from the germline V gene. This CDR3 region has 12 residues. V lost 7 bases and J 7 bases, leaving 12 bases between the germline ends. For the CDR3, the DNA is TGTGCCACCAGGGGCTCCACGGTTGAAGCTTTCTTT. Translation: CATRGSTVEAFF.

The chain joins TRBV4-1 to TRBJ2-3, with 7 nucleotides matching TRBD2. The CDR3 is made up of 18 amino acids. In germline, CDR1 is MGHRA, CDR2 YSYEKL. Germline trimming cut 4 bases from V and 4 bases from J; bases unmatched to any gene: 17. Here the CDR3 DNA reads TGCGCCAGCAGCCCTAATCTAGGGACTATCCCTTTTGCAGATACGCAGTATTTT. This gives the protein CASSPNLGTIPFADTQYF.

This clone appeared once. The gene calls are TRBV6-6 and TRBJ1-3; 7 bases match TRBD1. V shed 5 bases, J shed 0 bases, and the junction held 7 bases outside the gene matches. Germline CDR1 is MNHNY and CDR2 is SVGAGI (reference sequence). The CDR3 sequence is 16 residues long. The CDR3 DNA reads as TGTGCCAGCAGTAGAAGACAGGGTCCCTCTGGAAACACCATATATTTT. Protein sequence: CASSRRQGPSGNTIYF.

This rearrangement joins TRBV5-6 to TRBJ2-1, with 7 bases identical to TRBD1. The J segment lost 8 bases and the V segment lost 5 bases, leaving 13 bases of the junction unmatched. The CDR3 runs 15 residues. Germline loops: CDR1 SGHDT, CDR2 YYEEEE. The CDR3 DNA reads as TGTGCCAGCAGTCCTTTTAGGACAGGCATCGATGAGCAGTTCTTC. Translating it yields CASSPFRTGIDEQFF. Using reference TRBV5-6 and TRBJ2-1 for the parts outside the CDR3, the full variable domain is DAGVTQSPTHLIKTRGQQVTLRCSPKSGHDTVSWYQQALGQGPQFIFQYYEEEERQRGNFPDRFSGHQFPNYSSELNVNALLLGDSALYLCASSPFRTGIDEQFFGPGTRLTVL.

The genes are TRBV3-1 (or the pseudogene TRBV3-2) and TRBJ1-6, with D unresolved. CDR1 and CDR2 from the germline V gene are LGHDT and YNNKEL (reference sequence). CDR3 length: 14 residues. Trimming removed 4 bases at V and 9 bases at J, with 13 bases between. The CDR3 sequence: CASSPVLSRSPLHF. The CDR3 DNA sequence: TGTGCCAGCAGCCCCGTCCTATCGCGTTCACCCCTCCACTTT.

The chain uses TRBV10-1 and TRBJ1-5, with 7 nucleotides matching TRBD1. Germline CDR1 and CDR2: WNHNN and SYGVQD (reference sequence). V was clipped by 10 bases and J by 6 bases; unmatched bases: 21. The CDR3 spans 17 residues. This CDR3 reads CANPGGGRTVGRQPQHF. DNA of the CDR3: TGCGCCAACCCAGGGGGTGGCAGGACCGTGGGGCGTCAGCCCCAGCATTTT.

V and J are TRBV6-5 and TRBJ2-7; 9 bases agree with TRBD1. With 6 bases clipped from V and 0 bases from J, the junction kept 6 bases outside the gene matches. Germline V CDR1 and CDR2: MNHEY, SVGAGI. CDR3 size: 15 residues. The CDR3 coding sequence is TGTGCCAGCAGGACCGGGACAGGGAGCTCCTACGAGCAGTACTTC. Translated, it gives CASRTGTGSSYEQYF.

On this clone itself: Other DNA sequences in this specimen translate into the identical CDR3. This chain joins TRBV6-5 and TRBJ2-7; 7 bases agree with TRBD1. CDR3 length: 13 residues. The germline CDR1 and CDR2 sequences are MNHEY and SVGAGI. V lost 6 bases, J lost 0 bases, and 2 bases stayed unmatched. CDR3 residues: CASRRQGSYEQYF. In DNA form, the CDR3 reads TGTGCCAGCAGAAGACAGGGCTCCTACGAGCAGTACTTC.